One and the same sample provided the 20 T cell receptor beta chains below, sequenced in a study of response to subunit inactivated influenza vaccine. TCRdb used MiXCR to reprocess the RT-PCR reads, holding one entry per CDR3 protein. The sample holds fewer than 600,000 distinct CDR3 sequences, around 7.7% seen once. The specimen comprised PBMCs from blood, sampled roughly 24 months after vaccination. The receptor source for this set is a man aged 50-75 years who received an inactivated influenza vaccine.

This clonotype was observed a few times. CDR3 sequence: CASSGDRGTQYF. CDR3 DNA sequence: TGTGCCAGCAGCGGGGACAGGGGAACCCAGTACTTC. The rearrangement links TRBV11-2 to TRBJ2-5, with 10 bases that match TRBD1. The V gene end was trimmed by 5 bases and the J gene end by 8 bases; junction bases not matched to a gene: 2. This CDR3 spans 12 amino acids. Per germline, CDR1 SGHAT and CDR2 FQNNGV.

This clonotype was detected many times. The chain carries TRBV5-6 and TRBJ2-1; 7 bases match TRBD1. This CDR3 comprises 15 residues. CDR1 SGHDT and CDR2 YYEEEE come from the germline V gene. After removal of 0 bases from V and 13 bases from J, the junction contained 13 bases not matched to a gene. CDR3 DNA sequence: TGTGCCAGCAGCTTGGAGTTGGACAGGACGTTCGGTCAGTTCTTC. This encodes CASSLELDRTFGQFF.

This clonotype was observed at least ten times. This chain joins TRBV4-1 and TRBJ2-2, with D perhaps matching TRBD1 (5 bases). Trimming pared 0 bases from V and 2 bases from J, leaving 10 bases between. The CDR3 consists of 16 residues. Germline CDR1 and CDR2: MGHRA and YSYEKL. CDR3 in amino acids: CASSQDLGANTGELFF. As DNA, the CDR3 is TGCGCCAGCAGCCAAGATCTTGGGGCCAACACCGGGGAGCTGTTTTTT.

This clonotype was detected only a few times. The rearrangement links TRBV3-1 to TRBJ1-4; weak D call: TRBD1 (5 bases). CDR3 length: 15 residues. Between the trimmed V and J ends, which lost 3 bases and 5 bases, there was a span of 13 bases. Germline V gives CDR1 LGHDT, CDR2 YNNKEL (reference sequence). This CDR3 reads CASSHNPGSNEKLFF. The CDR3 DNA sequence: TGTGCCAGCAGCCATAACCCAGGGTCCAATGAAAAACTGTTTTTT.

This clonotype was detected a few times. V is TRBV27 and J is TRBJ2-7, with 7 bases lining up with TRBD1. Per germline, CDR1 MNHEY and CDR2 SMNVEV (reference sequence). V gave up 8 bases and J gave up 0 bases; unmatched junction bases: 7. CDR3 length: 14 amino acids. CDR3 region: CASGKDRLSYEQYF. CDR3 bases: TGTGCCAGCGGCAAGGACAGGCTCTCCTACGAGCAGTACTTC.

This rearrangement joins TRBV29-1 to TRBJ1-3, with a tentative D call TRBD1 (6 bases). Germline assignment: CDR1 SQVTM and CDR2 ANQGSEA. Trimming took 4 bases from V and 0 from J, leaving 13 bases between them. The CDR3 contains 15 residues. The CDR3 protein is CSVGTDRNSGNTIYF. The CDR3 DNA reads as TGCAGCGTTGGGACAGACAGAAACTCTGGAAACACCATATATTTT. Filled out from reference TRBV29-1 and TRBJ1-3, the complete variable domain reads SAVISQKPSRDICQRGTSLTIQCQVDSQVTMMFWYRQQPGQSLTLIATANQGSEATYESGFVIDKFPISRPNLTFSTLTVSNMSPEDSSIYLCSVGTDRNSGNTIYFGEGSWLTVV.

Many counts were recorded for this clonotype. V is TRBV5-1 and J is TRBJ1-2; D gene ambiguous. CDR3 length: 14 amino acids. The V end was cut by 4 bases, the J end by 5 bases, with 15 bases between. The germline CDR1 and CDR2 sequences are SGHRS and YFSETQ. The CDR3 sequence is CASSVGNRIYGYTF. For the CDR3, the DNA is TGCGCCAGCAGCGTTGGGAACAGAATATATGGCTACACCTTC.

The table lists this clonotype with many counts. The V and J genes are TRBV12-3 or TRBV12-4 and TRBJ2-1; 11 bases line up with TRBD2. V gave up 11 bases and J gave up 6 bases; unmatched junction bases: 6. This CDR3 comprises 13 residues. Here the CDR3 reads CALGLAARNEQFF. The CDR3, as DNA: TGTGCCTTGGGACTAGCGGCGCGCAATGAGCAGTTCTTC.

With respect to this clonotype: At one end, the junction sequence differs from germline, possibly due to a read error. The J gene is TRBJ2-3, the V gene TRBV18; D call uncertain. From germline, CDR1 is KGHSH and CDR2 LQKENI. This CDR3 contains 13 residues. CDR3 in DNA: TGTGCCAGCTCATCGGCGGATACAGATACGAAGTATTTT. Its protein product is CASSSADTDTKYF.

This clonotype was detected only a few times. V usage is TRBV6-1 and J usage is TRBJ1-5, with D uncertain. The CDR3 is made up of 14 amino acids. In germline, CDR1 is MNHNS, CDR2 SASEGT. V was trimmed by 6 bases and J by 2 bases, leaving 11 bases between them. CDR3 in DNA: TGTGCCAGCAGCCCACGCAGTGGCAATCAGCCCCAGCATTTT. Amino acids: CASSPRSGNQPQHF.

This clonotype was recorded a few times. The gene calls are TRBV15 and TRBJ2-5; D possibly corresponds to TRBD2 (5 bases). V was clipped by 8 bases and J by 0 bases, with 19 bases between them. Germline V CDR1 and CDR2: LNHNV, YYDKDF (reference sequence). This CDR3 region has 16 residues. The CDR3 reads CATGVGLTKYQETQYF. The CDR3 bases are TGTGCCACCGGAGTAGGGTTGACTAAGTACCAAGAGACCCAGTACTTC.

There are a few counts of this clonotype. The rearrangement joins TRBV18 to TRBJ1-5, with no clear D. Between the trimmed V and J ends, which lost 2 bases and 0 bases, there was a span of 8 bases. CDR1 is KGHSH, CDR2 LQKENI, per germline. This CDR3 is built from 15 residues. CDR3 coding DNA: TGTGCCAGCTCACCAGGCAGCTATAGCAATCAGCCCCAGCATTTT. Residues: CASSPGSYSNQPQHF. Full variable domain (missing parts from reference TRBV18 and TRBJ1-5): NAGVMQNPRHLVRRRGQEARLRCSPMKGHSHVYWYRQLPEEGLKFMVYLQKENIIDESGMPKERFSAEFPKEGPSILRIQQVVRGDSAAYFCASSPGSYSNQPQHFGDGTRLSIL.

A word on this clonotype: Germline is not matched at one junction end, which may reflect a read error. This chain uses TRBV10-1 with TRBJ2-2; 7 nucleotides agree with TRBD1. Germline V gene sequence: CDR1 WNHNN, CDR2 SYGVQD (reference sequence). The CDR3 runs 15 residues. DNA for the CDR3: TGCGCCAGCAGTGAGTCACAGGGGATTACCGGGGATCTGTTTTTT. This sequence encodes CASSESQGITGDLFF.

This clonotype was seen only a few times. The genes are TRBV4-3 and TRBJ2-3, with TRBD2 matching over 10 bases. With V trimmed by 1 base and J by 6 bases, 4 bases remained unmatched. Germline CDR1 LGHNA, CDR2 YSLEER. This CDR3 is built from 15 residues. CDR3 nucleotide sequence: TGCGCCAGCAGCCAAGGAATTAGCGGGGGGGATACGCAGTATTTT. Residues: CASSQGISGGDTQYF.

This clonotype was seen ten or more times. The V call is TRBV20-1, the J call TRBJ2-5; D uncertain. This CDR3 comprises 8 residues. V shed 6 bases and J shed 7 bases, with 3 bases lying between them. Per germline, CDR1 DFQATT and CDR2 SNEGSKA (reference sequence). CDR3 DNA: TGCAGTGCGGGGACCCAGTACTTC. This encodes CSAGTQYF.

This clonotype was recorded a few times. CDR3 coding DNA: TGCGCCAGTACCCCCGGGGGGTTCACAGATACGCAGTATTTT. Translation gives CASTPGGFTDTQYF. The rearrangement uses TRBV5-1 and TRBJ2-3; 7 nucleotides align to TRBD2. CDR1 is SGHRS, CDR2 YFSETQ, per germline. The J segment lost 2 bases and the V segment lost 8 bases, leaving 8 bases of the junction unmatched. This CDR3 has 14 residues.

The CDR3 sequence: CASSSTRGAGETQYF. CDR3 DNA: TGTGCCAGCAGTTCTACCAGGGGAGCAGGAGAGACCCAGTACTTC. This chain connects TRBV6-5 to TRBJ2-5; the D gene is possibly TRBD1 (6 bases). The germline V and J ends were trimmed by 4 bases and 4 bases, with 16 bases remaining between them. This CDR3 spans 15 amino acids. In germline, CDR1 is MNHEY, CDR2 SVGAGI.

In the case of this clonotype: A single base separates this from a much larger clone, so it may be a read error. This chain links TRBV27 with TRBJ2-1, with TRBD2 matching over 10 bases. The CDR3 length is 18 residues. Germline values: CDR1 MNHEY, CDR2 SMNVEV (reference sequence). The CDR3 is CASSYSSGGRSSYNEQIF. The CDR3 nucleotides read TGTGCCAGCAGTTATTCTAGCGGGGGCCGGAGCTCCTACAATGAGCAGATCTTC.

This chain links TRBV9 with TRBJ2-3; the D is unclear. Per the germline V gene, CDR1 is SGDLS and CDR2 is YYNGEE. This CDR3 spans 14 amino acids. The ends were cut back, 2 bases at V and 0 bases at J, with 7 bases in the middle. CDR3 sequence: CASSVQASTDTQYF. The CDR3 region has the DNA TGTGCCAGCAGCGTCCAGGCGAGCACAGATACGCAGTATTTT.

There are many counts of this clonotype. The rearrangement links TRBV5-1 to TRBJ2-5; TRBD1 aligns across 8 bases. The CDR3 is 17 residues long. Germline V CDR1 and CDR2: SGHRS, YFSETQ. Unmatched junction bases numbered 11, after V lost 0 bases and J lost 4 bases. CDR3 DNA sequence: TGCGCCAGCAGCTTGGACCTATCTACAGGGGGTGGAGAGACCCAGTACTTC. This gives the protein CASSLDLSTGGGETQYF. The full variable domain, with the rest looked up from reference TRBV5-1 and TRBJ2-5, is KAGVTQTPRYLIKTRGQQVTLSCSPISGHRSVSWYQQTPGQGLQFLFEYFSETQRNKGNFPGRFSGRQFSNSRSEMNVSTLELGDSALYLCASSLDLSTGGGETQYFGPGTRLLVL.